Each of the 2 T cell receptor beta chains below was sequenced from the same sample in a study of T cells in localized non-small cell lung cancer (dated by TCRdb to 2018 to 2020). Libraries came from the immunoSEQ multiplex PCR assay. The immuneACCESS repertoire file appears here via TCRdb, limited to in-frame rearrangements. These files lack a portion of the clones; in checked studies, under half of the deficit traces to unresolved V genes, and the cause of the others is not known. Within this sample are some 30,000 clones, with about 90% of them counted one time only. The ten top clones hold approximately 6% of the sample. This material consisted of PBMCs, taken before any cancer treatment. These TCRs come from a man between 40 and 70 years old with stage II lung adenocarcinoma.

The chain combines TRBV19 with TRBJ2-1, with TRBD2 as a possible D gene (6 bases). The CDR3 runs 15 residues. Germline V gives CDR1 LNHDA, CDR2 SQIVND (reference sequence). Trimming removed 7 bases from V and 7 bases from J, with 20 bases in between. CDR3 residues: CASTHSMGGRNEQFF. CDR3 DNA: TGTGCCAGTACTCACTCTATGGGGGGTAGGAATGAGCAGTTCTTC.

This rearrangement joins TRBV7-2 to TRBJ2-3; D is uncertain. Trimming left V 1 base short and J 6 bases short, with 8 bases between. Germline CDR1 is SGHTA and CDR2 is FQGNSA. This CDR3 is 13 amino acids long. CDR3 sequence reads: CASSLGLRDTQYF. The CDR3 bases are TGTGCCAGCAGCTTAGGTCTCAGGGATACGCAGTATTTT. The complete variable domain, with remaining parts taken from reference TRBV7-2 and TRBJ2-3, reads GAGVSQSPSNKVTEKGKDVELRCDPISGHTALYWYRQSLGQGLEFLIYFQGNSAPDKSGLPSDRFSAERTGGSVSTLTIQRTQQEDSAVYLCASSLGLRDTQYFGPGTRLTVL.